The clone carrying this T cell receptor (beta chain) was counted a single time. These data originate in a study of blood T cell repertoires in COVID-19. For the study at large: PBMCs, B-cell-depleted T cells, or T cells provided the cDNA or gDNA that made up the material.

Original data processing: Using reference gene primer amplification, nucleated cell counts were estimated. Sequencing was performed with immunoSEQ multiplex PCR; in TCRdb, only in-frame clones are kept and a portion is missing. The V and J calls and the clone size are those of that table, but D and trimming were determined from the DNA. The sample has under 95,000 clones, approximately 90% seen once. Per germline, CDR1 MNHEY and CDR2 SVGAGI. The V end was cut by 7 bases, the J end by 2 bases, with 17 bases between. The CDR3 is 15 residues long. The V call is TRBV6-5, the J call TRBJ1-2; unclear D gene. The sequencing sample was made of peripheral blood. The sequence was obtained from a man aged 45-60 years with COVID-19, enrolled during active disease. The CDR3 loop reads CASNEGPGGNYGYTF. CDR3 sequence (DNA): TGTGCCAGCAACGAAGGGCCGGGAGGGAACTATGGCTACACCTTC.